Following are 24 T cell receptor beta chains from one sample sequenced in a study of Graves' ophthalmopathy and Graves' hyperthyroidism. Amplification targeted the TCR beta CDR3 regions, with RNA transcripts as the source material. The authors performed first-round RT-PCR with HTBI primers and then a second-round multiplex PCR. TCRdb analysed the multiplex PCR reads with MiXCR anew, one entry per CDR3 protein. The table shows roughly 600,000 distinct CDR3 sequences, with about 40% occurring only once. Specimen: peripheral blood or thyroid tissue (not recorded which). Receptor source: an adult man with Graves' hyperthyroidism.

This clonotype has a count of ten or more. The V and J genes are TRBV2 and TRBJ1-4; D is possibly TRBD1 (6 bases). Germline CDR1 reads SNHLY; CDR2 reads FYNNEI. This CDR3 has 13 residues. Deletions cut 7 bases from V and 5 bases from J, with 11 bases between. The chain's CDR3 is CASKWTANEKLFF. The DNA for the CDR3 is TGTGCCAGCAAATGGACAGCAAATGAAAAACTGTTTTTT.

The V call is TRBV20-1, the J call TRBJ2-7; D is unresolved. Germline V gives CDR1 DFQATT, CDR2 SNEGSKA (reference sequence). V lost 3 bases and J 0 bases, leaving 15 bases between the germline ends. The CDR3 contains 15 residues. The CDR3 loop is CSASSVSTSSYEQYF. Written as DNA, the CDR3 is TGCAGTGCTAGCAGCGTGAGTACGAGCTCCTACGAGCAGTACTTC.

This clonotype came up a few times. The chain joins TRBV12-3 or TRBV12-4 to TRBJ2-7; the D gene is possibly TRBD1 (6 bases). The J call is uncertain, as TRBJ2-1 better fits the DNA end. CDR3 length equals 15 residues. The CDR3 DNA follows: TGTGCCAGCATCCGCAAAGCAGGGGCGGACAATGAGCAGTTCTTC. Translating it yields CASIRKAGADNEQFF.

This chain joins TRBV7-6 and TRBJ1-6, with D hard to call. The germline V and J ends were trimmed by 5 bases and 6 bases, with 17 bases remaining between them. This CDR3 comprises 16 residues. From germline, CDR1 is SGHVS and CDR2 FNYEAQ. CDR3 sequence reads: CASSLGNRAANSPLHF. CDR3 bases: TGTGCCAGCAGCCTCGGAAACCGAGCGGCTAATTCACCCCTCCACTTT.

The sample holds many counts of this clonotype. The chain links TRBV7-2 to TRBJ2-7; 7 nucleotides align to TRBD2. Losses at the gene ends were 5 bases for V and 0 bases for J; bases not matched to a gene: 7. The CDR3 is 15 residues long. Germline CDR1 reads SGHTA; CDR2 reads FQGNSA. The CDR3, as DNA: TGTGCCAGCAGCCCTCTGGGGGGGGGCTCCTACGAGCAGTACTTC. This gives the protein CASSPLGGGSYEQYF.

The CDR3 nucleotides read TGCGCCAGCAGCTTAACCCCATCGGTAGTAATTGTCCAAGAGACCCAGTACTTC. Protein sequence: CASSLTPSVVIVQETQYF. The chain uses TRBV5-1 and TRBJ2-5; D remains ambiguous. Germline V CDR1 and CDR2: SGHRS, YFSETQ. This CDR3 contains 18 residues. V was clipped by 2 bases and J by 1 base, with 21 bases between them.

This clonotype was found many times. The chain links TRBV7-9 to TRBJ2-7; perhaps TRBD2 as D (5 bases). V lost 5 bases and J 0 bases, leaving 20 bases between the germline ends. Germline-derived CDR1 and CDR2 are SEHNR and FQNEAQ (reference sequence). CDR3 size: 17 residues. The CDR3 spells CASSRSAFKRNSYEQYF. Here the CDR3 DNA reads TGTGCCAGCAGCCGCTCAGCTTTCAAGCGGAACTCCTACGAGCAGTACTTC.

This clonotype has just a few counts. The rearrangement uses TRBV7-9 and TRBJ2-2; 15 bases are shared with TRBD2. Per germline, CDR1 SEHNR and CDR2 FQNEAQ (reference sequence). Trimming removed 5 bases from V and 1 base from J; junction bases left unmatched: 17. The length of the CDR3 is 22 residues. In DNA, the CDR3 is TGTGCCAGCAGCCCGACAGTCCCGGGACTAGCGGGAGGTAGAATGAACACCGGGGAGCTGTTTTTT. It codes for CASSPTVPGLAGGRMNTGELFF.

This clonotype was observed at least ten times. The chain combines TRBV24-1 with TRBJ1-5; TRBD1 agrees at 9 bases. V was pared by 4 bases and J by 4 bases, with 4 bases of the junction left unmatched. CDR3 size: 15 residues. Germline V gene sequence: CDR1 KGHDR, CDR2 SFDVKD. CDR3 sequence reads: CATSDQGQGNQPQHF. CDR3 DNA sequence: TGTGCCACCAGTGACCAGGGACAGGGAAATCAGCCCCAGCATTTT.

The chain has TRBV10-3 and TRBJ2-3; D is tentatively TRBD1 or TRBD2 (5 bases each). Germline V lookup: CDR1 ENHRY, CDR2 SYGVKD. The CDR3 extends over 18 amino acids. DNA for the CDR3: TGTTCCTCGGTGGGGGACCCAACCACCCCCTCTAGCACAGATACGCAGTATTTT. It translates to CSSVGDPTTPSSTDTQYF.

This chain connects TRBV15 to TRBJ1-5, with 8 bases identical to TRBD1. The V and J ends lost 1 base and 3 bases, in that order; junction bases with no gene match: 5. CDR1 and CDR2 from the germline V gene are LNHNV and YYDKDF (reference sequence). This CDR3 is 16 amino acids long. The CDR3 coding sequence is TGTGCCACCAGCAGAGCCAACAGGGGGGCCAATCAGCCCCAGCATTTT. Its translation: CATSRANRGANQPQHF.

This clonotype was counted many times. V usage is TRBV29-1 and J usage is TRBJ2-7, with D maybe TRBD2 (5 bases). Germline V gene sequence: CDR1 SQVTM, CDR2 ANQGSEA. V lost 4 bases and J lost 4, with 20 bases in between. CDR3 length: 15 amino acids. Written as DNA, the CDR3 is TGCAGCGTTGTGAAGTTGGAGCGGACCAGTTACGAGCAGTACTTC. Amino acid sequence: CSVVKLERTSYEQYF.

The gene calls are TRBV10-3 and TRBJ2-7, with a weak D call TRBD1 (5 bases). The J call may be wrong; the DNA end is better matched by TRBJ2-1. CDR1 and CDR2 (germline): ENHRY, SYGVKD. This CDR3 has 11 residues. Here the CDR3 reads CASSKGNEQFF. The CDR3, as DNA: TGTGCCAGCAGCAAGGGGAATGAGCAGTTCTTC.

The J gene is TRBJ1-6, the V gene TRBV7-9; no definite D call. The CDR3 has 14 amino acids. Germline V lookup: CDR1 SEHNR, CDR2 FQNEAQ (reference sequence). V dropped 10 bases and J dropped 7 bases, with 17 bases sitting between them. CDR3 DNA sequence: TGTGCCACCAATTTCAGGAGGATGAATTCACCCCTCCACTTT. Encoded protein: CATNFRRMNSPLHF. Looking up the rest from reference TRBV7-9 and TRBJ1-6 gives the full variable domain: DTGVSQNPRHKITKRGQNVTFRCDPISEHNRLYWYRQTLGQGPEFLTYFQNEAQLEKSRLLSDRFSAERPKGSFSTLEIQRTEQGDSAMYLCATNFRRMNSPLHFGNGTRLTVT.

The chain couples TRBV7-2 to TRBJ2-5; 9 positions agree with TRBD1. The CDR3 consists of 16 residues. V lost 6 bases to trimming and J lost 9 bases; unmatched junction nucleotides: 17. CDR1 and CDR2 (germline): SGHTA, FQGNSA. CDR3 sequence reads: CASSSPGQGPRVAQYF. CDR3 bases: TGTGCCAGCAGTTCTCCGGGACAGGGCCCAAGAGTGGCCCAGTACTTC.

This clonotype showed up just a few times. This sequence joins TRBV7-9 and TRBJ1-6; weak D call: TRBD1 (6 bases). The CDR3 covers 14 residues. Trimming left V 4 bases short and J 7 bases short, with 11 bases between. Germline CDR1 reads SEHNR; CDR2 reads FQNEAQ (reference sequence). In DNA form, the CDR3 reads TGTGCCAGCAGCTCAGGGGCCCCGAATTCACCCCTCCACTTT. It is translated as CASSSGAPNSPLHF. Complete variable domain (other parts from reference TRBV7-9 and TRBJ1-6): DTGVSQNPRHKITKRGQNVTFRCDPISEHNRLYWYRQTLGQGPEFLTYFQNEAQLEKSRLLSDRFSAERPKGSFSTLEIQRTEQGDSAMYLCASSSGAPNSPLHFGNGTRLTVT.

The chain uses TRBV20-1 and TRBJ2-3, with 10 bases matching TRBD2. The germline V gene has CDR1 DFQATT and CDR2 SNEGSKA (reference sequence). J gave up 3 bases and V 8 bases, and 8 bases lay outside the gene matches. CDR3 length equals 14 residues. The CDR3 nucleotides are TGCAGTCTTCTGTCTAGCGGGGGAACAGATACGCAGTATTTT. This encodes CSLLSSGGTDTQYF.

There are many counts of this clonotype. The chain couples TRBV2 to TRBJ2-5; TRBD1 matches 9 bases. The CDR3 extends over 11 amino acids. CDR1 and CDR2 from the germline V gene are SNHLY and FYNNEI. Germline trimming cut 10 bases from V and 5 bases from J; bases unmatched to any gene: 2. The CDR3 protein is CATGQGETQYF. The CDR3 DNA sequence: TGTGCCACTGGACAGGGGGAGACCCAGTACTTC.

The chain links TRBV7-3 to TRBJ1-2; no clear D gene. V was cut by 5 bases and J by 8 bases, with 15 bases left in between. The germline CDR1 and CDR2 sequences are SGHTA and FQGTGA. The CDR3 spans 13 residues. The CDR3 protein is CASSHEGISGYTF. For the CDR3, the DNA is TGTGCCAGCAGCCACGAGGGAATCAGCGGCTACACCTTC.

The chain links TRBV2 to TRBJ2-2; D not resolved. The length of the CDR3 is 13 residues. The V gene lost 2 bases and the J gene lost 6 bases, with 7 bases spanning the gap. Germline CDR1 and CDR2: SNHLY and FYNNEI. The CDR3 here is CASSELGSGELFF. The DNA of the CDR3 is TGTGCCAGCAGTGAACTGGGATCCGGGGAGCTGTTTTTT.

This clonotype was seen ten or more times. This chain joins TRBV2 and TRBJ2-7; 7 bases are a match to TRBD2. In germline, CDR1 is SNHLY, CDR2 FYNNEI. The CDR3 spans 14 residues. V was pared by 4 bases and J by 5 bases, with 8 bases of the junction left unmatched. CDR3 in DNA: TGTGCCAGCAGTGGTCGGGGAGGGGTGAACGAGCAGTACTTC. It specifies CASSGRGGVNEQYF.

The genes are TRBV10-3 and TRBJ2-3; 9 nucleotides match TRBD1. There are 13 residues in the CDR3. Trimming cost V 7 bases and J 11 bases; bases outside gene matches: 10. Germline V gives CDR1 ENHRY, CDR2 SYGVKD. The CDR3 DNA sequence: TGTGCCATCAACACAGGGGGCCTCAATGAGCAGTATTTT. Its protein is CAINTGGLNEQYF.

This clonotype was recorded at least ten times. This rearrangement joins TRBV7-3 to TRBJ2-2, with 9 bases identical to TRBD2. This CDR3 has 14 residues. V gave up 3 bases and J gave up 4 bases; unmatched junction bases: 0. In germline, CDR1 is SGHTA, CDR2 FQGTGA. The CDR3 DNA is TGTGCCAGCAGCTTGGGACTAGCCACCGGGGAGCTGTTTTTT. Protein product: CASSLGLATGELFF. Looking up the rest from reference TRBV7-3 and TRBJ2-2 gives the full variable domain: GAGVSQTPSNKVTEKGKYVELRCDPISGHTALYWYRQSLGQGPEFLIYFQGTGAADDSGLPNDRFFAVRPEGSVSTLKIQRTERGDSAVYLCASSLGLATGELFFGEGSRLTVL.

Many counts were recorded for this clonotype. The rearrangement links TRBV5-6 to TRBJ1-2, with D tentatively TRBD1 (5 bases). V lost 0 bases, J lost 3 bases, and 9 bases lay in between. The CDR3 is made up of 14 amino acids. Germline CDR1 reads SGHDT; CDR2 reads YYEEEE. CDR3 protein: CASSLAGYDYGYTF. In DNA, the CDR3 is TGTGCCAGCAGCTTGGCAGGGTACGACTATGGCTACACCTTC.